Detailed here is one TCR beta chain. This sample was included in a study of Ad26.COV2.S vaccination and SARS-CoV-2 variants. As for treatment: about 20 received Ad26.COV2.S at low or high dose, single or two shots; 5 received placebo; per-sample allocation not given. On day 63 after the first injection, vaccine and placebo recipients gave samples. Method: immunoSEQ multiplex PCR; TCRdb's copy keeps in-frame clones and lacks some. The sample lists about 400,000 clones, about 80% occurring once. The TCR was taken from a person aged 18-65 years who received the Ad26.COV2.S COVID-19 vaccine or a placebo. Source: peripheral blood, taken in a trial of Ad26.COV2.S vaccine versus placebo.

The CDR3 DNA reads TGTGCCAGCAGCGGAGGGAAGAACTATGGCTACACCTTC. Its protein product is CASSGGKNYGYTF. This chain links TRBV9 with TRBJ1-2; D gene unclear. Trimming shortened V by 3 bases and J by 2 bases, and 8 bases separated the two germline ends. CDR3 length: 13 residues. Germline loops: CDR1 SGDLS, CDR2 YYNGEE.